These 15 T cell receptor beta chains share one sample of origin, sequenced in a study of blood T cell repertoires in COVID-19 (dated by TCRdb to the early 2020s). Receptor libraries were prepared by the immunoSEQ multiplex PCR assay. TCRdb obtained this table from immuneACCESS and retained in-frame rearrangements with V and J assigned. These tables miss some clones; where compared with another copy, unresolved V genes account for less than half of the shortfall, and the remainder is unexplained. Across this sample there are 350,000 to 400,000 clones, with 91% seen only once. About 0.78% of the sample is held by the ten biggest clonotypes. Specimen: PBMCs or T cells enriched from blood (not recorded which). Receptors originate from a woman aged 40 to 50 who had been exposed to COVID-19.

The chain carries TRBV19 and TRBJ1-3; D might be TRBD1 (6 bases). CDR3 length equals 18 residues. Germline assignment: CDR1 LNHDA and CDR2 SQIVND (reference sequence). The V end was cut by 3 bases, the J end by 4 bases, with 22 bases between. This CDR3 reads CASSMGATGRPWGNTIYF. The DNA for the CDR3 is TGTGCCAGTAGTATGGGGGCTACGGGCCGACCGTGGGGAAACACCATATATTTT.

This rearrangement joins TRBV12-5 to TRBJ1-5; weak D call: TRBD1 (6 bases). Germline CDR1 and CDR2: LGHNT and FRNRAP. The CDR3 is 14 residues long. Trimming shortened V by 6 bases and J by 3 bases, and 12 bases separated the two germline ends. The chain's CDR3 is CASGPYRDNQPQHF. CDR3 DNA sequence: TGTGCTAGTGGCCCTTACAGGGACAATCAGCCCCAGCATTTT. Full variable domain (rest looked up from reference TRBV12-5 and TRBJ1-5): DARVTQTPRHKVTEMGQEVTMRCQPILGHNTVFWYRQTMMQGLELLAYFRNRAPLDDSGMPKDRFSAEMPDATLATLKIQPSEPRDSAVYFCASGPYRDNQPQHFGDGTRLSIL.

The chain employs TRBV12-5 and TRBJ2-7; weak D call: TRBD2 (5 bases). Germline values: CDR1 LGHNT, CDR2 FRNRAP. The length of the CDR3 is 16 residues. Trimming cost V 7 bases and J 1 base, with 20 bases left between them. CDR3 DNA sequence: TGTGCTAGTGCCAAAAGTCAGCGTCCGGGGTCCTACGAGCAGTACTTC. Translating gives CASAKSQRPGSYEQYF.

The chain employs TRBV18 and TRBJ1-4; 7 nucleotides line up with TRBD1. Germline assignment: CDR1 KGHSH and CDR2 LQKENI. The CDR3 loop spans 13 amino acids. J lost 7 bases, V lost 4 bases, and 3 bases had no gene match. CDR3 region: CASSLGQVEKLFF. Here the CDR3 DNA reads TGTGCCAGCTCACTAGGACAGGTTGAAAAACTGTTTTTT.

V gene TRBV30 combines with J gene TRBJ2-3; 9 nucleotides match TRBD2. CDR1 GTSNPN and CDR2 SVGIG come from the germline V gene (reference sequence). V was pared by 3 bases and J by 3 bases, with 7 bases of the junction left unmatched. The CDR3 extends over 15 amino acids. As DNA, the CDR3 is TGTGCCTGGAGACCAGGCGGGGGGGCTACAGATACGCAGTATTTT. Translation gives CAWRPGGGATDTQYF. Full variable domain (missing parts from reference TRBV30 and TRBJ2-3): SQTIHQWPATLVQPVGSPLSLECTVEGTSNPNLYWYRQAAGRGLQLLFYSVGIGQISSEVPQNLSASRPQDRQFILSSKKLLLSDSGFYLCAWRPGGGATDTQYFGPGTRLTVL.

About this clone: Other DNA variants within this sample encode the same CDR3. V usage is TRBV27 and J usage is TRBJ1-5, with D possibly TRBD1 on 6 matching bases. The CDR3 has 14 amino acids. Germline V gene lookup returns CDR1 MNHEY and CDR2 SMNVEV (reference sequence). Trimming removed 4 bases from V and 3 bases from J, with 10 bases in between. The CDR3 region is CASSSGQFNQPQHF. The DNA for the CDR3 is TGTGCCAGCAGTTCCGGACAGTTCAATCAGCCCCAGCATTTT.

This rearrangement joins TRBV7-9 to TRBJ1-2; 9 bases align to TRBD1. Trimming cost V 5 bases and J 4 bases; bases outside gene matches: 8. This CDR3 has 15 amino acids. Per the germline V gene, CDR1 is SEHNR and CDR2 is FQNEAQ (reference sequence). CDR3 in amino acids: CASSKTGGEGYGYTF. The DNA for the CDR3 is TGTGCCAGCAGCAAGACAGGGGGGGAAGGCTATGGCTACACCTTC.

This chain links TRBV2 with TRBJ1-3; D possibly corresponds to TRBD1 (5 bases). There are 14 residues in the CDR3. The germline V gene encodes CDR1 SNHLY and CDR2 FYNNEI. Trimming stripped 8 bases from V and 2 bases from J, with 13 bases between. This CDR3 reads CASLSGTAGNTIYF. The CDR3, as DNA: TGTGCCAGCTTATCGGGGACTGCTGGAAACACCATATATTTT.

The chain links TRBV7-8 to TRBJ1-3, with 7 bases fitting TRBD1. Trimming cost V 0 bases and J 3 bases; bases outside gene matches: 11. The CDR3 spans 18 residues. The germline V gene has CDR1 SGHVS and CDR2 FQNEAQ. The CDR3 sequence is CASSLARGGAGGGNTIYF. CDR3 coding DNA: TGTGCCAGCAGCTTAGCTCGGGGGGGCGCAGGGGGTGGAAACACCATATATTTT.

The J gene is TRBJ1-2, the V gene TRBV5-3; TRBD1 matches 10 bases. TRBV5-3 is assigned to the ORF class and has an uncertain function. This CDR3 contains 12 residues. Trimming took 8 bases from V and 7 from J; bases not matched to a gene: 5. The CDR3 protein is CARRTGGVGYTF. In DNA, the CDR3 is TGTGCCAGGAGGACAGGGGGAGTTGGCTACACCTTC.

V is TRBV7-9 and J is TRBJ2-1, with 10 bases aligning to TRBD2. V lost 5 bases and J lost 6; bases outside the gene matches: 13. CDR1 is SEHNR and CDR2 is FQNEAQ in the germline V gene (reference sequence). This CDR3 has 17 residues. The CDR3 DNA reads TGTGCCAGCAGCCGACCCTACCCTAGCGGGAGTGGCAATGAGCAGTTCTTC. Translating gives CASSRPYPSGSGNEQFF.

The chain recombines TRBV6-6 with TRBJ2-2; 9 bases match TRBD2. Germline values: CDR1 MNHNY, CDR2 SVGAGI (reference sequence). V gave up 5 bases and J gave up 8 bases; unmatched junction bases: 21. The CDR3 has 19 residues. The CDR3 sequence: CASSQLASGLAGGGGELFF. The CDR3 DNA is TGTGCCAGCAGTCAACTTGCTTCGGGACTAGCAGGAGGAGGAGGGGAGCTGTTTTTT.

This clone was recorded at least ten times. V and J are TRBV7-9 and TRBJ1-1; 9 nucleotides line up with TRBD1. CDR3 length: 14 residues. V trimming: 4 bases; J trimming: 5 bases; junction bases outside the gene matches: 5. Germline-derived CDR1 and CDR2 are SEHNR and FQNEAQ (reference sequence). The CDR3 region is CASSSTGGRTEAFF. In DNA form, the CDR3 reads TGTGCCAGCAGCTCCACAGGGGGCCGGACTGAAGCTTTCTTT.

The chain has TRBV7-6 and TRBJ2-1, with D perhaps matching TRBD1 (6 bases). The CDR3 is made up of 15 amino acids. V dropped 5 bases and J dropped 2 bases, with 13 bases sitting between them. Germline CDR1 SGHVS, CDR2 FNYEAQ. DNA for the CDR3: TGTGCCAGCAGCCCCTTACAGGGAACCTACAATGAGCAGTTCTTC. Protein product: CASSPLQGTYNEQFF. The full variable domain, with the rest looked up from reference TRBV7-6 and TRBJ2-1, is GAGVSQSPRYKVTKRGQDVALRCDPISGHVSLYWYRQALGQGPEFLTYFNYEAQQDKSGLPNDRFSAERPEGSISTLTIQRTEQRDSAMYRCASSPLQGTYNEQFFGPGTRLTVL.

The V gene is TRBV10-3, the J gene TRBJ1-2, with TRBD1 matching over 8 bases. V lost 3 bases to trimming and J lost 4 bases; unmatched junction nucleotides: 7. Germline CDR1 ENHRY, CDR2 SYGVKD. The CDR3 length is 15 residues. This CDR3 reads CAISDPGQESYGYTF. The CDR3, as DNA: TGTGCCATCAGTGACCCGGGACAGGAAAGCTATGGCTACACCTTC.